The 8 T cell receptor beta chains presented below share a single source sample, sequenced in a study of response to subunit inactivated influenza vaccine. One entry per CDR3 protein results from TCRdb running MiXCR on the RT-PCR reads. The sample lists 500,000 to 600,000 distinct CDR3 sequences, 12% seen once, with around 9.6% in the top ten. The sequencing here drew on PBMCs from blood, taken on the day of vaccination. Source of these receptors: a man in his fifties or sixties who received an inactivated influenza vaccine.

A few counts support this clonotype. The rearrangement uses TRBV9 and TRBJ1-6; 7 positions match TRBD1. Unmatched junction bases numbered 2, after V lost 0 bases and J lost 5 bases. CDR1 is SGDLS and CDR2 is YYNGEE in the germline V gene. The CDR3 extends over 15 amino acids. The CDR3 DNA is TGTGCCAGCAGCGTAGATGGACAGGATAATTCACCCCTCCACTTT. Its protein product is CASSVDGQDNSPLHF.

This clonotype has ten or more counts. The chain combines TRBV20-1 with TRBJ2-7; 10 positions match TRBD1. The CDR3 totals 14 residues. With V trimmed by 2 bases and J by 4 bases, 5 bases remained unmatched. From germline, CDR1 is DFQATT and CDR2 SNEGSKA (reference sequence). The CDR3 protein is CSARRPDRGYEQYF. CDR3 sequence (DNA): TGCAGTGCTAGACGACCGGACAGGGGGTACGAGCAGTACTTC.

This clonotype was recorded a few times. The CDR3 sequence: CASRTGTPIGEQYF. The CDR3 bases are TGTGCCAGCAGGACCGGGACCCCGATTGGCGAGCAGTACTTC. The chain links TRBV7-9 to TRBJ2-7, with D tentatively TRBD1 or TRBD2 (5 bases each). This CDR3 has 14 residues. CDR1 is SEHNR, CDR2 FQNEAQ, per germline (reference sequence). V was pared by 6 bases and J by 6 bases, with 18 bases between.

This chain connects TRBV7-8 to TRBJ2-7, with a possible D match to TRBD1 (6 bases). CDR3 length: 19 amino acids. CDR1 SGHVS and CDR2 FQNEAQ come from the germline V gene. Trimming shortened V by 5 bases and J by 0 bases, and 26 bases separated the two germline ends. CDR3 amino acids: CASSPWGPVGTSSSYEQYF. In DNA form, the CDR3 reads TGTGCCAGCAGCCCCTGGGGGCCAGTCGGAACTTCCAGCTCCTACGAGCAGTACTTC.

This clonotype has ten or more counts. This chain connects TRBV20-1 to TRBJ2-5, with D perhaps TRBD2 (6 bases). Germline-derived CDR1 and CDR2 are DFQATT and SNEGSKA (reference sequence). The CDR3 is made up of 15 amino acids. Trimming left V 3 bases short and J 1 base short, with 15 bases between. CDR3 nucleotides: TGCAGTGCTAGTATTGCCGGGAGAGGCCAAGAGACCCAGTACTTC. Encoded protein: CSASIAGRGQETQYF.

The rearrangement uses TRBV12-3 or TRBV12-4 and TRBJ1-5; D is uncertain. V lost 6 bases, J lost 5 bases, and 23 bases lay in between. The CDR3 is made up of 17 amino acids. CDR3 amino acids: CASSVAVGIFEDQPQHF. The DNA of the CDR3 is TGTGCCAGCAGCGTGGCAGTCGGGATTTTTGAAGATCAGCCCCAGCATTTT.

There are a few counts of this clonotype. The genes are TRBV3-1 and TRBJ2-3; D is unclear. The length of the CDR3 is 13 residues. Deletions cut 0 bases from V and 4 bases from J, with 5 bases between. Germline assignment: CDR1 LGHDT and CDR2 YNNKEL (reference sequence). CDR3 protein: CASSQELPDTQYF. DNA for the CDR3: TGTGCCAGCAGCCAAGAACTCCCAGATACGCAGTATTTT.

This clonotype was seen only a few times. The chain combines TRBV5-1 with TRBJ2-1; D may correspond to TRBD1 or TRBD2 (7 bases each). This CDR3 is built from 16 residues. The germline CDR1 and CDR2 sequences are SGHRS and YFSETQ. Trimming took 2 bases from V and 4 from J, leaving 16 bases between them. CDR3 sequence (DNA): TGCGCCAGCAGCTTCTATGACAGGGAGGGGTACAATGAGCAGTTCTTC. Translated: CASSFYDREGYNEQFF.